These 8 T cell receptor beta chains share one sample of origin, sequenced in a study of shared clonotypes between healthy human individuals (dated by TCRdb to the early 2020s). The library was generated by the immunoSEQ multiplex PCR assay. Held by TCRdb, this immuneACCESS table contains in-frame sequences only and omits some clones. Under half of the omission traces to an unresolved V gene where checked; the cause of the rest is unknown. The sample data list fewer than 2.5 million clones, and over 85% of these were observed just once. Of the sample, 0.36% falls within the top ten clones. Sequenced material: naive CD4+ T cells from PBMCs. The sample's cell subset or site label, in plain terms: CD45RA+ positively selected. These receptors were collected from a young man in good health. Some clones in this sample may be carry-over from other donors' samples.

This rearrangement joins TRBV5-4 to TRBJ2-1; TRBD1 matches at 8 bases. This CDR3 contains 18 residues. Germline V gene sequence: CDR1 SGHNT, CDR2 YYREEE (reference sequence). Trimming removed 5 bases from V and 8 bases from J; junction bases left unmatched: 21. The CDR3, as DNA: TGTGCCAGCAGTGAGTTCCCTCTCCGGACAGGGCACCGGGATGAGCAGTTCTTC. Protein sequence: CASSEFPLRTGHRDEQFF.

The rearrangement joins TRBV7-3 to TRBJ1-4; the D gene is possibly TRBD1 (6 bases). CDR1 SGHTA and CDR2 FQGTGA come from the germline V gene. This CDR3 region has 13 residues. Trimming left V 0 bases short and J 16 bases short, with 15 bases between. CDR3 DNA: TGTGCCAGCAGCTTAACGAGGGACACCCCTAAGTTTTTT. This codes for CASSLTRDTPKFF.

CDR3 region: CASSSPGQGIDGYTF. The CDR3 bases are TGTGCCAGCAGTTCCCCCGGACAGGGGATAGACGGCTACACCTTC. The chain carries TRBV6-5 and TRBJ1-2; 9 nucleotides align to TRBD1. Germline CDR1 reads MNHEY; CDR2 reads SVGAGI. Trimming took 4 bases from V and 8 from J; bases not matched to a gene: 11. The CDR3 sequence is 15 residues long.

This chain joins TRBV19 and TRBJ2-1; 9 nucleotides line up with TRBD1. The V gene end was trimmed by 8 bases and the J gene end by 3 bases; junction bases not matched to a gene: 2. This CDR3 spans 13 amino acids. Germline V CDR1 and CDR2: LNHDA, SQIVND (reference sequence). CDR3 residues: CASGDRVYNEQFF. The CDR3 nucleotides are TGTGCCAGTGGGGACAGGGTCTACAATGAGCAGTTCTTC.

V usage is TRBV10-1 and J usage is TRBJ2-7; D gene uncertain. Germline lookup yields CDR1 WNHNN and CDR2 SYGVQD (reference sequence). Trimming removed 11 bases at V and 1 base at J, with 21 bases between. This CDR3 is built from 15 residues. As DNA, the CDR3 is TGCGCCGGCTCATCCCTCCTGCGGTTTTCCTACGAGCAGTACTTC. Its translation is CAGSSLLRFSYEQYF.

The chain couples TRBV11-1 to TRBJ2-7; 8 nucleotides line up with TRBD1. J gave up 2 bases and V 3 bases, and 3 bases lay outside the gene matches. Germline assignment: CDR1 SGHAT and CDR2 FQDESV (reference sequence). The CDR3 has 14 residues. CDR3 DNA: TGTGCCAGCAGCTTGACGGACAGGGCCTACGAGCAGTACTTC. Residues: CASSLTDRAYEQYF.

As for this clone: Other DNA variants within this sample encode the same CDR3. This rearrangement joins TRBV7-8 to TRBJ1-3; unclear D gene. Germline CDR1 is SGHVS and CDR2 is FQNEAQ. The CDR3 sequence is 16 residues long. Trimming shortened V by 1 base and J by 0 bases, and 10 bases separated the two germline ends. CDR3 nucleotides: TGTGCCAGCAGCTTAGATCGGTTACTCTCTGGAAACACCATATATTTT. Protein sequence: CASSLDRLLSGNTIYF. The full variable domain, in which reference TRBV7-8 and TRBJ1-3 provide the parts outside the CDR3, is GAGVSQSPRYKVAKRGQDVALRCDPISGHVSLFWYQQALGQGPEFLTYFQNEAQLDKSGLPSDRFFAERPEGSVSTLKIQRTQQEDSAVYLCASSLDRLLSGNTIYFGEGSWLTVV.

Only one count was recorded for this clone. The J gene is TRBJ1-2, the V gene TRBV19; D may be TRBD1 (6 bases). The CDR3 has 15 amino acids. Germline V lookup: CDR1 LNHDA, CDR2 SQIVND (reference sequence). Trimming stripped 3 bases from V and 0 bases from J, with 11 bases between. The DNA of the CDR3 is TGTGCCAGTAGTATCCAGGGACAAGCTAACTATGGCTACACCTTC. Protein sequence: CASSIQGQANYGYTF.